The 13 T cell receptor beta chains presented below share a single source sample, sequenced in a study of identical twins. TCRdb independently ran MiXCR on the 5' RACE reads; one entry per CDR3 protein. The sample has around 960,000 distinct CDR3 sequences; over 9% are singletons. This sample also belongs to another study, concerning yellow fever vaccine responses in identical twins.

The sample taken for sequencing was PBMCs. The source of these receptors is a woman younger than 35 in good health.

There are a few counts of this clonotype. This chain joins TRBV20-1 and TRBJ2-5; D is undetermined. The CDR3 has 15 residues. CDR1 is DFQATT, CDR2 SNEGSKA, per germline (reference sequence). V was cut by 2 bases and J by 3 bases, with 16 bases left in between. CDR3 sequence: CSARSASDPKETQYF. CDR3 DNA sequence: TGCAGTGCTAGATCAGCGTCAGACCCGAAAGAGACCCAGTACTTC.

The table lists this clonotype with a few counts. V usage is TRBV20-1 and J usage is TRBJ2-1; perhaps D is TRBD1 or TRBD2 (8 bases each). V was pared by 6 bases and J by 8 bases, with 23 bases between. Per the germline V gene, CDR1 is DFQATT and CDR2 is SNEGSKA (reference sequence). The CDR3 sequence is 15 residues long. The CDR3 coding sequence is TGCAGTGCAATACAGGGGGTAGCGGGAAGCGATGAGCAGTTCTTC. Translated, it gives CSAIQGVAGSDEQFF.

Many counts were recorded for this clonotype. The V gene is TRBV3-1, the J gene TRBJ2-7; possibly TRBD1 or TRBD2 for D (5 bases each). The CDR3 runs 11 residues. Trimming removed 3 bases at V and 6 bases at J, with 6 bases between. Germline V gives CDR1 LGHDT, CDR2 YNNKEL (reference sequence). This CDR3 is CASSQGVEQYF. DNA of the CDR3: TGTGCCAGCAGCCAGGGGGTCGAGCAGTACTTC.

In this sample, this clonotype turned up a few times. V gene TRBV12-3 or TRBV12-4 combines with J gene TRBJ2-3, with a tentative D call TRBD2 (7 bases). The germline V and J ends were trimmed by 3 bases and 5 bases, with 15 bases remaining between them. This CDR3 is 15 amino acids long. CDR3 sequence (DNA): TGTGCCAGCAGTTTTGGGGGGGGGCCGGGAGATACGCAGTATTTT. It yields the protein CASSFGGGPGDTQYF.

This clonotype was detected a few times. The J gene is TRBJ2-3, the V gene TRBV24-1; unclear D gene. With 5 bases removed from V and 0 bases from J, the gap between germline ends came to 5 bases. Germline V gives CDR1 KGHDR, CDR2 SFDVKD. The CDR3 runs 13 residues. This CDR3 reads CATSAESTDTQYF. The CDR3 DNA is TGTGCCACCAGTGCAGAAAGCACAGATACGCAGTATTTT.

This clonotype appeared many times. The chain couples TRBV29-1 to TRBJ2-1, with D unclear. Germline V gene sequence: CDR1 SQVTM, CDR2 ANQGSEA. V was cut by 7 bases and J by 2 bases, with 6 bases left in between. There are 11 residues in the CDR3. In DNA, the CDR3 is TGCAGCGCCAGAACCTACAATGAGCAGTTCTTC. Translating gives CSARTYNEQFF.

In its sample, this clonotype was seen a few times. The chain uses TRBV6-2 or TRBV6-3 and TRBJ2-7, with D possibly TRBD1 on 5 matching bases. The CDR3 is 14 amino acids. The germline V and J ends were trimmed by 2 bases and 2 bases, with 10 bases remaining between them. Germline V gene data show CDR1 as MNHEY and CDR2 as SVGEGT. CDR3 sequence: CASSYPWGPYEQYF. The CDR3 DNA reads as TGTGCCAGCAGTTACCCCTGGGGCCCCTACGAGCAGTACTTC.

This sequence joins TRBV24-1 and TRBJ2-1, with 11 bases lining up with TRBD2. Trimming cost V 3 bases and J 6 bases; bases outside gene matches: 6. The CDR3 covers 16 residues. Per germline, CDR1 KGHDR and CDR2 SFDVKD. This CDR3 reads CATSDGTSGSLNEQFF. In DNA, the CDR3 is TGTGCCACCAGTGATGGAACTAGCGGGAGTCTCAATGAGCAGTTCTTC.

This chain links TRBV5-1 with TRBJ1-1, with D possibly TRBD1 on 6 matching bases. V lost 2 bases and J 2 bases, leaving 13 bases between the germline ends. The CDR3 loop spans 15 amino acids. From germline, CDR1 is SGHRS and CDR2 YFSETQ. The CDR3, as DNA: TGCGCCAGCAGCTTCTCACAGGGTAAAAACACTGAAGCTTTCTTT. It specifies CASSFSQGKNTEAFF.

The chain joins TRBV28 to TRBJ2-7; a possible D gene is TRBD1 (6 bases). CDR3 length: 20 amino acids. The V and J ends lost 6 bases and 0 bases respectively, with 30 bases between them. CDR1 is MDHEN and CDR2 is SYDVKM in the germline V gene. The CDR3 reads CASSLGQIILPELPSYEQYF. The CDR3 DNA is TGTGCCAGCAGCCTAGGACAGATAATCCTCCCTGAGCTCCCCTCCTACGAGCAGTACTTC. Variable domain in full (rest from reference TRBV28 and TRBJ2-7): DVKVTQSSRYLVKRTGEKVFLECVQDMDHENMFWYRQDPGLGLRLIYFSYDVKMKEKGDIPEGYSVSREKKERFSLILESASTNQTSMYLCASSLGQIILPELPSYEQYFGPGTRLTVT.

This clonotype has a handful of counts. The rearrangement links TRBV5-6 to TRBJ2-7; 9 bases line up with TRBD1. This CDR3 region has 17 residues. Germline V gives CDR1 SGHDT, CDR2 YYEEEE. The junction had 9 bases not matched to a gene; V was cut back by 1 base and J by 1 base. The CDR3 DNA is TGTGCCAGCAGCTTGAGGGGACAGGGATACCTATCCTACGAGCAGTACTTC. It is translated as CASSLRGQGYLSYEQYF. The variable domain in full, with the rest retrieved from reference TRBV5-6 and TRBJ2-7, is DAGVTQSPTHLIKTRGQQVTLRCSPKSGHDTVSWYQQALGQGPQFIFQYYEEEERQRGNFPDRFSGHQFPNYSSELNVNALLLGDSALYLCASSLRGQGYLSYEQYFGPGTRLTVT.

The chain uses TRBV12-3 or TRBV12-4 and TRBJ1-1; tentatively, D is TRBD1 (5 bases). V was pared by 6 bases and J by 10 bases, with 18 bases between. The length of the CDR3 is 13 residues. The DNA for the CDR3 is TGTGCCAGCAGCCCCAGGGAACGGTCGCCAGCTTTCTTT. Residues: CASSPRERSPAFF.

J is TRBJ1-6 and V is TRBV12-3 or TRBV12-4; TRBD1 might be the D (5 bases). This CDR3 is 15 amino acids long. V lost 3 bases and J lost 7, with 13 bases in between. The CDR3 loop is CASSFNRGGNSPLHF. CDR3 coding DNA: TGTGCCAGCAGTTTTAATAGGGGTGGCAATTCACCCCTCCACTTT.